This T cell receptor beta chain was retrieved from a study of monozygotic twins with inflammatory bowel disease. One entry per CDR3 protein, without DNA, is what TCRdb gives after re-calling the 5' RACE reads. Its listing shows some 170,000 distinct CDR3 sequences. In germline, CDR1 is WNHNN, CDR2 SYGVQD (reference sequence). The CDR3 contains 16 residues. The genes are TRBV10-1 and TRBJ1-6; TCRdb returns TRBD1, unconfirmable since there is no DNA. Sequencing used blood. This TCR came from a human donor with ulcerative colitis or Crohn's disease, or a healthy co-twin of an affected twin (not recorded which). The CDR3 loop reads CASTPAGDRVNSPLHF.